The clone carrying this T cell receptor beta chain was recorded a few times. TCR beta CDR3 regions were amplified from RNA. The primer set for the first-round RT-PCR of the TCR CDR3 was HTBI. TCRdb re-analysed the multiplex PCR reads in MiXCR, keeping a single row per CDR3 protein. The table includes fewer than 350,000 distinct CDR3 sequences, roughly 15% detected once. The sample originates from a study of T cells in Graves' hyperthyroidism and ophthalmopathy. Germline lookup yields CDR1 DFQATT and CDR2 SNEGSKA (reference sequence). V was pared by 3 bases and J by 1 base, with 13 bases between. The CDR3 consists of 14 residues.

Sequencing was performed on blood. The sequence derives from a woman aged 45-65 years with Graves' hyperthyroidism that later progressed to Graves' ophthalmopathy. The V and J genes are TRBV20-1 and TRBJ2-7; D gene uncertain. CDR3 loop: CSARSLDNSYEQYF. CDR3 bases: TGCAGTGCTAGGAGCCTAGACAATTCCTACGAGCAGTACTTC.